These 10 T cell receptor beta chains were sequenced from one sample in a study of tumor-infiltrating lymphocytes in primary liver carcinoma. Researchers generated TCR beta cDNA from about 530 ng of total RNA, relying on a constant-region primer. Modified slightly, ARM-PCR produced TCR beta libraries over three nested multiplex PCR rounds. TRBV1-TRBV30 forward primers and a C-beta reverse primer were used in the first two PCR rounds, which each ran for approximately 11 cycles. One entry per CDR3 protein, called by TCRdb with MiXCR from the multiplex PCR reads. The table records 95,000 to 100,000 distinct CDR3 sequences, about 63% of them present only once. The roughly 17-31 mg bulk tissue piece was not sorted before simultaneous RNA and DNA extraction. The sequencing sample was made of liver tumor tissue from sampling region 2. As for subset: tumor region T2, inferior pole. These receptors were taken from an older woman with primary liver carcinoma and hepatitis B virus infection.

The rearrangement uses TRBV4-2 and TRBJ2-5, with D perhaps TRBD2 (6 bases). The germline gives CDR1 LGHNA, CDR2 YNFKEQ. This CDR3 comprises 16 residues. Trimming removed 0 bases from V and 5 bases from J, with 16 bases in between. Here the CDR3 DNA reads TGTGCCAGCAGCCAAGATTTGACTAGAGGGAGTGAGACCCAGTACTTC. It specifies CASSQDLTRGSETQYF.

As concerns this clonotype: Mismatch with germline at one junction end may stem from a read error. The chain employs TRBV18 and TRBJ2-3; 14 nucleotides match TRBD2. CDR1 is KGHSH and CDR2 is LQKENI in the germline V gene. The CDR3 has 17 residues. For the CDR3, the DNA is TGTTCCAGCTCACCTGGGACTAGCGGGAGCGGCACAGATACGCAGTATTTT. It translates to CSSSPGTSGSGTDTQYF.

As for this clonotype: A much larger clone is a single base away; this may be a read error. The chain employs TRBV29-1 and TRBJ2-1, with 8 positions matching TRBD2. The germline gives CDR1 SQVTM, CDR2 ANQGSEA. The CDR3 is 15 residues long. J was trimmed by 1 base and V by 8 bases; bases with no gene match: 10. The CDR3 DNA reads as TGCAGCATTGTGAGCGGGAGTTGGTCCTACAATGAGCAGTTCTTC. It encodes CSIVSGSWSYNEQFF.

This clonotype is labeled medium-sized. The J gene is TRBJ2-3, the V gene TRBV29-1; 11 nucleotides agree with TRBD2. Looked up from germline, CDR1 is SQVTM and CDR2 is ANQGSEA. After removal of 6 bases from V and 0 bases from J, the junction contained 5 bases not matched to a gene. This CDR3 is 15 amino acids long. The CDR3 nucleotides are TGCAGCGTGGGACTAGCGGAGTCTAGCACAGATACGCAGTATTTT. Its translation: CSVGLAESSTDTQYF.

This chain uses TRBV28 with TRBJ2-7; possible D gene TRBD1, 6 bases. The CDR3 runs 13 residues. V was clipped by 6 bases and J by 5 bases, with 14 bases between them. Germline CDR1 reads MDHEN; CDR2 reads SYDVKM. CDR3 sequence: CASSLGTKHEQYF. In DNA, the CDR3 is TGTGCCAGCAGCCTCGGGACAAAGCACGAGCAGTACTTC. Drawing the rest from reference TRBV28 and TRBJ2-7, the complete variable domain is DVKVTQSSRYLVKRTGEKVFLECVQDMDHENMFWYRQDPGLGLRLIYFSYDVKMKEKGDIPEGYSVSREKKERFSLILESASTNQTSMYLCASSLGTKHEQYFGPGTRLTVT.

Of note for this clonotype: An end of the junction differs from the germline gene, which may be a read error. J is TRBJ2-4 and V is TRBV11-1; TRBD2 might be the D (5 bases). The CDR3 runs to 18 residues. Germline V gene data show CDR1 as SGHAT and CDR2 as FQDESV (reference sequence). CDR3 residues: CTSSSALAAALAKDIQYF. CDR3 sequence (DNA): TGTACCAGCAGCTCAGCCTTAGCAGCCGCTCTAGCCAAAGACATTCAGTACTTC.

To note about this clonotype: The junction differs from germline at one of its ends, possibly a read error. V usage is TRBV11-1 and J usage is TRBJ2-1; D remains unclear. Germline-derived CDR1 and CDR2 are SGHAT and FQDESV (reference sequence). This CDR3 is built from 15 residues. The CDR3 nucleotides are TGCGCCAGTGCACATAGTGGCCCTTCCTACAATGAGCAGTTATTC. Amino acids: CASAHSGPSYNEQLF.

About this clonotype: With a much larger clone just one base away, this may be a read error. This chain links TRBV5-5 with TRBJ2-1, with D perhaps TRBD1 (5 bases). The CDR3 sequence is 12 residues long. Trimming removed 4 bases from V and 11 bases from J, with 13 bases in between. CDR1 is SGHKS and CDR2 is YYEKEE in the germline V gene (reference sequence). The CDR3 loop reads CASSQQVNKQFF. The DNA of the CDR3 is TGTGCCAGCAGCCAACAGGTTAATAAGCAGTTCTTC.

To note about this clonotype: The junction does not match germline at one end; this may be a read error. The chain recombines TRBV4-1 with TRBJ2-1; TRBD2 might be the D (5 bases). The CDR3 covers 17 residues. Germline assignment: CDR1 MGHRA and CDR2 YSYEKL. CDR3 in DNA: TGCGCTAGCAGGAGGAGGCGGAAGGGCTCGGTCTACAATGAGCAGTTCTTC. This sequence encodes CASRRRRKGSVYNEQFF.

In its sample, this clonotype was seen many times. The rearrangement links TRBV5-1 to TRBJ2-1; no firm D call. The CDR3 has 13 amino acids. Trimming took off 4 bases at V and 9 bases at J, with 14 bases between the two ends. Germline assignment: CDR1 SGHRS and CDR2 YFSETQ. Here the CDR3 reads CASSPGDVSEQFF. Written as DNA, the CDR3 is TGCGCCAGCAGCCCCGGAGATGTCTCTGAGCAGTTCTTC.